This TCR beta chain was identified during a study of cytomegalovirus exposure and HLA in healthy donors. Measured with immunoSEQ multiplex PCR; TCRdb has only the in-frame clones, and not every one. Altogether some 320,000 clones are present, around 90% being singletons, with the ten largest covering approximately 1.2%. Study results and caveats: The study put 150 to 200 TCR beta chains on its list as cytomegalovirus-associated.

This clone was counted once. The antigen is unknown. This CDR3 comprises 12 residues. V was clipped by 6 bases and J by 6 bases, with 11 bases between them. Per the germline V gene, CDR1 is MNHEY and CDR2 is SVGAGI. V usage is TRBV6-5 and J usage is TRBJ1-1; D unresolved. This TCR came from a woman in her twenties or thirties in good health and CMV-seropositive. The sequencing input was PBMCs. CDR3 sequence reads: CASSPLGAEAFF. The CDR3 DNA is TGTGCCAGCAGCCCATTAGGCGCTGAAGCTTTCTTT.